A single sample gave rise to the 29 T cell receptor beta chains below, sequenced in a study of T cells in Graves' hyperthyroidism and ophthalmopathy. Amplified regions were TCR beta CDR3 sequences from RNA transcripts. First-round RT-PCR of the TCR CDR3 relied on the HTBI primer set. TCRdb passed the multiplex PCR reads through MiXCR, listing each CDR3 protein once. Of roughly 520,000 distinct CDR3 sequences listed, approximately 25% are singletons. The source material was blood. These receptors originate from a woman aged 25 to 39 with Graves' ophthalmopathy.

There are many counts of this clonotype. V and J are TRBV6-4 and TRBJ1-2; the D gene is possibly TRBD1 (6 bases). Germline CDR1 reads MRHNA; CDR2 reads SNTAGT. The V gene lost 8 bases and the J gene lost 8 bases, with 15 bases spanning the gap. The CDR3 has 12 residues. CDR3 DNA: TGTGCCAGCGGGACACCCTATGGGGGCTACACCTTC. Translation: CASGTPYGGYTF.

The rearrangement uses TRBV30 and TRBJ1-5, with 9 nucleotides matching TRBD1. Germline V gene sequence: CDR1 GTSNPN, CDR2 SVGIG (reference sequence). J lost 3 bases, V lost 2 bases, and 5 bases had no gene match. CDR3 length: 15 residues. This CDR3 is CAWSRTGVYNQPQHF. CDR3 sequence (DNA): TGTGCCTGGAGTAGGACAGGGGTCTACAATCAGCCCCAGCATTTT.

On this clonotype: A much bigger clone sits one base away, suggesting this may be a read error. The CDR3 is CASSLRPGQGCYEQYF. In nucleotides, the CDR3 is TGTGCCAGCAGTTTACGGCCGGGACAGGGATGCTACGAGCAGTACTTC. The chain carries TRBV27 and TRBJ2-7; TRBD1 agrees at 9 bases. The CDR3 is made up of 16 amino acids. Germline-derived CDR1 and CDR2 are MNHEY and SMNVEV (reference sequence). Losses at the gene ends were 2 bases for V and 3 bases for J; bases not matched to a gene: 8.

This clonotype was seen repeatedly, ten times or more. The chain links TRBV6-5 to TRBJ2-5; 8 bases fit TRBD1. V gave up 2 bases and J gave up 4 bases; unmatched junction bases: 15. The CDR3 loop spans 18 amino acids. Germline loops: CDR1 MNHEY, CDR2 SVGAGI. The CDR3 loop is CASSYRLQGGGTGETQYF. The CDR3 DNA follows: TGTGCCAGCAGTTACCGATTACAGGGAGGAGGGACAGGAGAGACCCAGTACTTC.

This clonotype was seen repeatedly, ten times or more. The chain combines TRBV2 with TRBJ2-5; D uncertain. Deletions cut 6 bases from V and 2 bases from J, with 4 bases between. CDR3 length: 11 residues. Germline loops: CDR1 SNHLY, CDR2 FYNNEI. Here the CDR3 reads CASRTQETQYF. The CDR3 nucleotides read TGTGCCAGCAGGACACAAGAGACCCAGTACTTC.

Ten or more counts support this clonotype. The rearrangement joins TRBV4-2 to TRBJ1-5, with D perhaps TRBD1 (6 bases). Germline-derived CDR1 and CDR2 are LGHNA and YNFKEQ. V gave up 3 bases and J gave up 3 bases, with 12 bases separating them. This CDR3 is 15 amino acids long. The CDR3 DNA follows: TGTGCCAGCAGCCAGATAGGGGGGAACAATCAGCCCCAGCATTTT. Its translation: CASSQIGGNNQPQHF.

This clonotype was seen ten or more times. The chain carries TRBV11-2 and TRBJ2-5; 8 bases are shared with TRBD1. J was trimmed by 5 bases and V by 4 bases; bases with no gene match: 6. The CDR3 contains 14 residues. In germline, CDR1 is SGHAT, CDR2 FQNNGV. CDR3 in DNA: TGTGCCAGCAGCTCGTACAGGGGGTCCGAGACCCAGTACTTC. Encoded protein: CASSSYRGSETQYF.

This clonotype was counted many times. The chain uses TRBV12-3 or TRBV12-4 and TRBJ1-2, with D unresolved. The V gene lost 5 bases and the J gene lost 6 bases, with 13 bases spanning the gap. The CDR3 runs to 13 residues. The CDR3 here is CASSPRATDGYTF. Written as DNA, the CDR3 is TGTGCCAGCAGTCCTCGAGCCACGGATGGCTACACCTTC.

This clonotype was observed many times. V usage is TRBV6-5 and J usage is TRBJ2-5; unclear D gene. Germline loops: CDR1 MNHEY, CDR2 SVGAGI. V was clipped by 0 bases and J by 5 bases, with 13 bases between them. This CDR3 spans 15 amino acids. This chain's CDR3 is CASSYSIGLLETQYF. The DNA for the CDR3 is TGTGCCAGCAGTTACTCGATTGGCCTACTCGAGACCCAGTACTTC.

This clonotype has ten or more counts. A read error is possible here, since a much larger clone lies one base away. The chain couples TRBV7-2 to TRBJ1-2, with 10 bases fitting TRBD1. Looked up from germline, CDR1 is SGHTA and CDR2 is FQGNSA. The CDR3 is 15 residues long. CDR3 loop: CASSSPGQGFYGCTF. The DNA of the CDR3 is TGTGCCAGCAGCTCGCCGGGACAGGGGTTTTATGGCTGCACCTTC.

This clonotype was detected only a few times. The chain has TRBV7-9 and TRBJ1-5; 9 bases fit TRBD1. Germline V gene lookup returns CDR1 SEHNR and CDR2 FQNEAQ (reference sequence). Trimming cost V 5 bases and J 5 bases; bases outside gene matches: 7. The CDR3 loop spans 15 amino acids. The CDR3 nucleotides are TGTGCCAGCAGCGCCGGGACAGGGATCCATCAGCCCCAGCATTTT. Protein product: CASSAGTGIHQPQHF.

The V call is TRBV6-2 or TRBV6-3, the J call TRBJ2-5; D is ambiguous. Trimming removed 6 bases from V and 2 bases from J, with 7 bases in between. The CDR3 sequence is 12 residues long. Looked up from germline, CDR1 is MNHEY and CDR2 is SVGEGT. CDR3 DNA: TGTGCCAGCAGGGGCAGTCAAGAGACCCAGTACTTC. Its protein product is CASRGSQETQYF.

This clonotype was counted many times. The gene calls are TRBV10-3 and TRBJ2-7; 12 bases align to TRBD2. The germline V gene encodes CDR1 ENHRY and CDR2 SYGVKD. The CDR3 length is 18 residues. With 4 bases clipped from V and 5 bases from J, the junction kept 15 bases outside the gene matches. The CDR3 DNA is TGTGCCATCAGTGCCCCTAGCGGGGGGGCCGGGCCGACCCACGAGCAGTACTTC. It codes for CAISAPSGGAGPTHEQYF.

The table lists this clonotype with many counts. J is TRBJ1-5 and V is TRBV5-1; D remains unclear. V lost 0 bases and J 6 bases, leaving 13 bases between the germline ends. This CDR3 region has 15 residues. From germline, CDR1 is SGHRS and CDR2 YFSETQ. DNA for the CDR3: TGCGCCAGCAGCTTGGAAGCTGGGCAGAGTCAGCCCCAGCATTTT. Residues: CASSLEAGQSQPQHF.

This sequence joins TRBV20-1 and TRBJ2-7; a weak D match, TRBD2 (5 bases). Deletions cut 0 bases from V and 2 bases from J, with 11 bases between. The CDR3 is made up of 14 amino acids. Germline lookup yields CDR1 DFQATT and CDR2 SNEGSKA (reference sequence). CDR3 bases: TGCAGTGCTAGAGATCGGCCTAGCCCCTACGAGCAGTACTTC. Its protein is CSARDRPSPYEQYF.

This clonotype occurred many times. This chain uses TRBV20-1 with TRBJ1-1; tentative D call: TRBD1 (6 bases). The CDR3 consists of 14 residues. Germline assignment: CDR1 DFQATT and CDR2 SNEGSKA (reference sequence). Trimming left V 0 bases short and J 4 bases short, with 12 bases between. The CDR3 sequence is CSAREGGGPTEAFF. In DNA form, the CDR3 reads TGCAGTGCTAGAGAGGGGGGGGGGCCCACTGAAGCTTTCTTT.

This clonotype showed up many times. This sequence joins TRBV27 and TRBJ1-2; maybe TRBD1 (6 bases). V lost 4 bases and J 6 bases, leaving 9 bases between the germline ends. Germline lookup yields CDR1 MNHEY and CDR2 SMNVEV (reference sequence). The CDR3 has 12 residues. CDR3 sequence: CASSSRQDGYTF. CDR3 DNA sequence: TGTGCCAGCAGTTCTCGACAGGATGGCTACACCTTC.

CDR3 in amino acids: CASSQGQGLVYGYTF. DNA of the CDR3: TGTGCCAGCAGCCAGGGACAGGGACTAGTGTATGGCTACACCTTC. The gene calls are TRBV5-5 and TRBJ1-2, with 9 bases fitting TRBD1. V lost 4 bases, J lost 5 bases, and 9 bases stayed unmatched. Germline V lookup: CDR1 SGHKS, CDR2 YYEKEE (reference sequence). The CDR3 consists of 15 residues.

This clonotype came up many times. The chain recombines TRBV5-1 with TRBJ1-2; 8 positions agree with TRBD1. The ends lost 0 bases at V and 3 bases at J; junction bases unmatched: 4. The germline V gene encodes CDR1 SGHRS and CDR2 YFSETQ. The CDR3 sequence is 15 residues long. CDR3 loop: CASSLGQGSDYGYTF. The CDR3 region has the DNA TGCGCCAGCAGCTTGGGACAGGGGAGTGACTATGGCTACACCTTC.

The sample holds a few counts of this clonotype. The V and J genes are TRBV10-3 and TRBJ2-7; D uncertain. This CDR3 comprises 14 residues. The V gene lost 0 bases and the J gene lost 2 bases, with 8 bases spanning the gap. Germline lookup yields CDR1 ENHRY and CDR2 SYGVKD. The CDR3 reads CAISESTAPYEQYF. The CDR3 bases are TGTGCCATCAGTGAGTCAACGGCACCCTACGAGCAGTACTTC.

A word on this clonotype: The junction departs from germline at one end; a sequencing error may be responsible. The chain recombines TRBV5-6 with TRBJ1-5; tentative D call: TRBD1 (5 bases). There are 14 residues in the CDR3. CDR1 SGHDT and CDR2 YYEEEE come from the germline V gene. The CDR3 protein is CASSFRTLNQPRHF. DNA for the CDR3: TGTGCCAGCAGCTTTAGGACACTCAATCAGCCCCGGCATTTT.

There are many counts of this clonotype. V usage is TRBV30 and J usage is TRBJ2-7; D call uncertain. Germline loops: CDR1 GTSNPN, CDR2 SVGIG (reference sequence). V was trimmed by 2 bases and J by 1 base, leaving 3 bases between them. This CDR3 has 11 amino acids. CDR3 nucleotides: TGTGCCTGGAGTATGTCCTACGAGCAGTACTTC. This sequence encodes CAWSMSYEQYF.

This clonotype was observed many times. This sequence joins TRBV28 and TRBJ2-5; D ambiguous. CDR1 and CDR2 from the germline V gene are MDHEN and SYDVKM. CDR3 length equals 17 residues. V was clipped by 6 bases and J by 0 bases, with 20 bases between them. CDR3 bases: TGTGCCAGCAGGGAGAGGCTTTGGCAGAGGTACCAAGAGACCCAGTACTTC. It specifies CASRERLWQRYQETQYF. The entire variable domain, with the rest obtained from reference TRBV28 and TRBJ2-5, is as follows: DVKVTQSSRYLVKRTGEKVFLECVQDMDHENMFWYRQDPGLGLRLIYFSYDVKMKEKGDIPEGYSVSREKKERFSLILESASTNQTSMYLCASRERLWQRYQETQYFGPGTRLLVL.

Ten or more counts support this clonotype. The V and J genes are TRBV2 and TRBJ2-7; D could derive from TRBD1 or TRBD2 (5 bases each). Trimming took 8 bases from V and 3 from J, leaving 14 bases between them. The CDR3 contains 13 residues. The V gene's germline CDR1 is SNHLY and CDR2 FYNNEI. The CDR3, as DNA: TGTGCCAGCGGGGGTCGGCCCATCTACGAGCAGTACTTC. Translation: CASGGRPIYEQYF.

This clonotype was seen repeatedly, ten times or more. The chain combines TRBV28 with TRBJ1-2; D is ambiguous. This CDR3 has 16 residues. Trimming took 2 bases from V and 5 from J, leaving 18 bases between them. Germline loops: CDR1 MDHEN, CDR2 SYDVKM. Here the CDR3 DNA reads TGTGCCAGCAGTTTAAGGTACTCAAAAGGGCCTTATGGCTACACCTTC. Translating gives CASSLRYSKGPYGYTF.

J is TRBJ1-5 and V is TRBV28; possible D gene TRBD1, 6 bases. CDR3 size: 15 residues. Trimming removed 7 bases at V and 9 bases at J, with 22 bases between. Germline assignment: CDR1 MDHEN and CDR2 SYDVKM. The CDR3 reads CASTDVETGSRPQHF. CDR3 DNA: TGTGCCAGCACCGACGTAGAAACAGGGTCTCGGCCCCAGCATTTT.

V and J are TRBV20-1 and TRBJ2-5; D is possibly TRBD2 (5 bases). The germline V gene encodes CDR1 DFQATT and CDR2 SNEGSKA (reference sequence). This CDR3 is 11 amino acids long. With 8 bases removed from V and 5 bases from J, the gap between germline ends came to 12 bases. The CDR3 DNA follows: TGCAGTTCTAAACGCGGGGAGACCCAGTACTTC. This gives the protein CSSKRGETQYF.

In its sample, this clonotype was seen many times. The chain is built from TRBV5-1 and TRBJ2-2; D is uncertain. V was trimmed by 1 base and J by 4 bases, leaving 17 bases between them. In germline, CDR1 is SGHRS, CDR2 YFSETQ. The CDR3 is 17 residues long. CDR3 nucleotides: TGCGCCAGCAGCTTGTTGAAAGTAGGGCTTACCACCGGGGAGCTGTTTTTT. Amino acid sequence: CASSLLKVGLTTGELFF.

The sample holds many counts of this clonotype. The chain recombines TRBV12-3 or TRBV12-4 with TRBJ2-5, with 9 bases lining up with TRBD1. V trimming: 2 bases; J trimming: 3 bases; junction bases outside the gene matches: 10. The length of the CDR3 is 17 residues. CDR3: CASSLSGWGQGEETQYF. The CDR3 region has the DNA TGTGCCAGCAGTTTATCGGGGTGGGGACAGGGTGAAGAGACCCAGTACTTC.